A single sample is the source of the 6 T cell receptor beta chains below, sequenced in a study of CD8 T cells in Susac syndrome (dated by TCRdb to about 2019). Library construction relied on the immunoSEQ multiplex PCR assay. RNA was extracted using the RNeasy kit, and about 0.45 to 1 ug of the RNA was reverse transcribed with random hexamers. TCRdb applied fastp at Q25 and MiXCR to the public reads, then kept only in-frame beta chains. Entries are consolidated by CDR3 protein sequence, retaining the most common genes and DNA. Across this sample there are tens of thousands of distinct CDR3 sequences, with around 93% seen only once. The ten biggest clones cover less than 0.19% of the sample. Source material: CD4+ T cells from PBMCs. The receptors come from a human donor with Susac syndrome.

This rearrangement joins TRBV18 to TRBJ1-1; 9 nucleotides align to TRBD1. The CDR3 totals 14 residues. The germline CDR1 and CDR2 sequences are KGHSH and LQKENI. With 3 bases clipped from V and 4 bases from J, the junction kept 3 bases outside the gene matches. The CDR3 loop is CASSPLDRGTEAFF. Written as DNA, the CDR3 is TGTGCCAGCTCACCCTTGGACAGGGGCACTGAAGCTTTCTTT.

This clonotype occurred once. This rearrangement joins TRBV28 to TRBJ1-1; D is uncertain. The germline gives CDR1 MDHEN, CDR2 SYDVKM. This CDR3 is 15 amino acids long. V was clipped by 2 bases and J by 4 bases, with 14 bases between them. The DNA of the CDR3 is TGTGCCAGCAGTTTAAAGATCGGTTTGCTCACTGAAGCTTTCTTT. It encodes CASSLKIGLLTEAFF.

The chain uses TRBV28 and TRBJ1-2; TRBD1 agrees at 8 bases. This CDR3 region has 13 residues. Germline CDR1 and CDR2: MDHEN and SYDVKM. Trimming removed 6 bases from V and 8 bases from J; junction bases left unmatched: 8. The CDR3 reads CASSLQGVRGYTF. Here the CDR3 DNA reads TGTGCCAGCAGCTTACAGGGGGTTCGGGGCTACACCTTC.

CDR3 DNA: TGTGCCAGCAGCTTAGCGGGACAGGTTCCCTACGAGCAGTACTTC. This sequence encodes CASSLAGQVPYEQYF. V usage is TRBV7-9 and J usage is TRBJ2-7, with 8 positions matching TRBD1. V gave up 0 bases and J gave up 2 bases; unmatched junction bases: 3. Germline CDR1 is SEHNR and CDR2 is FQNEAQ (reference sequence). The CDR3 covers 15 residues.

This clonotype was detected only a few times. The CDR3 protein is CASSPVRDRGREQYF. The CDR3 DNA sequence: TGTGCCAGCAGTCCCGTCAGGGACAGGGGCAGGGAGCAGTACTTC. J is TRBJ2-7 and V is TRBV6-2 or TRBV6-3; 10 positions match TRBD1. V dropped 5 bases and J dropped 7; count of bases not matched to a gene: 11. The CDR3 runs 15 residues. Germline V CDR1 and CDR2: MNHEY, SVGEGT.

This sequence joins TRBV5-4 and TRBJ2-3; 7 bases map to TRBD2. The CDR3 has 15 residues. Germline V gene sequence: CDR1 SGHNT, CDR2 YYREEE (reference sequence). The J segment lost 0 bases and the V segment lost 4 bases, leaving 5 bases of the junction unmatched. The CDR3 nucleotides are TGTGCCAGCAGCGGGGGGGTCGACAGCACAGATACGCAGTATTTT. It yields the protein CASSGGVDSTDTQYF.